What follows is one T cell receptor beta chain and its context. Within the sample, other DNA sequences also encode this same CDR3. Data came from immunoSEQ multiplex PCR; TCRdb stores just in-frame clones and leaves some out. Of more than 120,000 clones detected, about nine tenths appear once; the ten largest clones hold roughly 3.2%. V was shortened by 0 bases and J by 3 bases, with 6 bases between the two germline ends. CDR3 length: 13 residues. Germline CDR1 SGHRS, CDR2 YFSETQ. This record belongs to a study of control samples from healthy donors and cancer patients. The sample comprised blood. The rearrangement links TRBV5-1 to TRBJ1-1; no clear D. The TCR sequence derives from a man aged 25 to 40 in good health. CDR3 protein: CASSLVGDTEAFF. Here the CDR3 DNA reads TGCGCCAGCAGCTTGGTCGGTGACACTGAAGCTTTCTTT.